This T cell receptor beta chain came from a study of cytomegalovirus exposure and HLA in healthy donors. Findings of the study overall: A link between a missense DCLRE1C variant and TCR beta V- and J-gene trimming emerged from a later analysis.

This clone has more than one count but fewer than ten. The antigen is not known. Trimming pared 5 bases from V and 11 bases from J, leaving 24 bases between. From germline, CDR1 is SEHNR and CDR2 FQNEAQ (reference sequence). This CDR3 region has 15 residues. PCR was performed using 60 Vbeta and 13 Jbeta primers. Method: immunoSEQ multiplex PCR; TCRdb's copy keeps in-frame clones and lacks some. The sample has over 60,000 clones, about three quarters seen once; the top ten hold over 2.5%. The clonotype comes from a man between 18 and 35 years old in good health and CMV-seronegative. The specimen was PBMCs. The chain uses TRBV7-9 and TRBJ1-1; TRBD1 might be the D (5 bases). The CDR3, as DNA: TGTGCCAGCAGCCCGAGTAGCTTCTTATTGGGGCGGGCTTTCTTT. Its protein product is CASSPSSFLLGRAFF.